The next 3 T cell receptor beta chains were all read from a single sample in a study of cytomegalovirus exposure and HLA in healthy donors. A multiplex PCR was run with 60 Vbeta primers and 13 Jbeta primers. Profiled with immunoSEQ multiplex PCR; TCRdb holds only in-frame clones, not every one. The profile shows 150,000 or so clones, 80% of them singletons. The specimen was PBMCs. Receptors originate from a woman in her forties in good health and CMV-seropositive.

This rearrangement joins TRBV5-4 to TRBJ2-5, with TRBD1 as a possible D gene (6 bases). CDR3 length: 14 residues. The germline V and J ends were trimmed by 3 bases and 1 base, with 10 bases remaining between them. The germline V gene has CDR1 SGHNT and CDR2 YYREEE (reference sequence). CDR3 amino acids: CASSSPRGQETQYF. The CDR3 DNA is TGTGCCAGCAGCTCCCCCAGGGGCCAAGAGACCCAGTACTTC.

The V gene is TRBV7-8, the J gene TRBJ1-4; no clear D gene. From germline, CDR1 is SGHVS and CDR2 FQNEAQ. The CDR3 runs to 14 residues. The V and J ends lost 4 bases and 7 bases respectively, with 13 bases between them. DNA of the CDR3: TGTGCCAGCAGCTCGGCGGACGGACTTGAAAAACTGTTTTTT. Translation: CASSSADGLEKLFF.

The chain links TRBV2 to TRBJ1-4; 7 positions match TRBD1. Trimming removed 7 bases from V and 5 bases from J; junction bases left unmatched: 10. Looked up from germline, CDR1 is SNHLY and CDR2 is FYNNEI. This CDR3 spans 15 amino acids. CDR3 in amino acids: CASTQTGQRNEKLFF. DNA for the CDR3: TGTGCCAGCACCCAAACGGGACAGCGAAATGAAAAACTGTTTTTT.